A selection of T cell receptor beta chains follows, all from one sample in a study of blood T cell repertoires in COVID-19. Clones were sequenced by immunoSEQ multiplex PCR, and TCRdb holds only the in-frame ones, with some missing. Of fewer than 100,000 clones in the sample, around 91% were seen once. Sequencing used peripheral blood. These receptor sequences come from a woman in her forties or fifties in a cohort sampled during active COVID-19. Both conserved end residues are trimmed from each CDR3. A D gene is named only where the DNA matches it firmly. Size tells how often a clone was seen (once, few, many) or the class of an expanded clone, and some rows leave it out.

D	size	V	CDR3
TRBD2	once	TRBV7-8	ASSSASGAVETQY
.	.	TRBV9	ASSVGGDSYNEQF
.	.	TRBV15	ATSRDRVNTEAF
.	.	TRBV5-1	ASSDPGNQETQY
TRBD2	.	TRBV7-9	ASSLDRLAGAHEQY
.	.	TRBV27	ASSLKDSTYEQY
.	once	TRBV2	ASSESPAGADTGELF
TRBD1	.	TRBV30	AWSQGVYNEQF
TRBD2	.	TRBV5-4	ASSPAVAGTQETQY
.	.	TRBV25-1	ASSEFNWPGEDNEQF
TRBD2	.	TRBV5-8	ASSLGLANEQF
TRBD1	.	TRBV30	AWIRQGAGNSPLH
TRBD1	.	TRBV13	ASSRRQGAMDGYT
.	.	TRBV19	ASSTSTGLTNEKLF
.	.	TRBV2	ASSPSRGQGSPLH
.	.	TRBV2	ASSETWVAEPRGTQY
.	.	TRBV4-1	ASSQGLRGGNQPQH
.	.	TRBV27	ASITRAGFGNSPLH
TRBD2	.	TRBV6-4	ASSVKAGEYAEQF
.	.	TRBV4-2	ASSQGGGSNYGYT
TRBD1	.	TRBV27	ASSLYFGQGAGNTIY
TRBD1	.	TRBV3-1/TRBV3-2	ASSPRTGNTEAF
TRBD1	few	TRBV11-2	ASSWGTGGFGTEAF
TRBD2	.	TRBV10-3	ATGWGGGPDTQY
.	.	TRBV5-5	ASSRQVSDTDTQY
TRBD2	once	TRBV4-1	ASSQDSGTSGRAVTDTQY
TRBD1	.	TRBV7-8	ASSLLTGAVSEQF
.	once	TRBV6-5	ASSYSSLGGWDTQY
TRBD1	once	TRBV12-3/TRBV12-4	ASRERDRDEQY
.	.	TRBV6-1	ASSEAGGNTIY
TRBD2	.	TRBV5-4	ASSPGGLAGDYEQY
TRBD1	.	TRBV27	ASRRDRVGTEAF
TRBD1	.	TRBV13	ASSSTGTGTYGYT
.	.	TRBV25-1	ASSQTSNSGNTIY
.	.	TRBV4-1	ASSQYRGISPLH
.	.	TRBV21-1	ASGYIGTANQPQH
TRBD1	once	TRBV5-1	ASSLDRGNSPLH
TRBD2	.	TRBV5-1	ASSLATSGRAVATQY
TRBD2	once	TRBV5-1	ASSLEAGGPGTDTQY
.	.	TRBV27	ASSPLGAAGVGSYT
.	many	TRBV2	ASSISDEQY
TRBD2	.	TRBV19	ASATSGGVEQF
TRBD2	few	TRBV18	ASSPSGPAGVSGYEQY
.	.	TRBV5-1	ASSLALQETQY